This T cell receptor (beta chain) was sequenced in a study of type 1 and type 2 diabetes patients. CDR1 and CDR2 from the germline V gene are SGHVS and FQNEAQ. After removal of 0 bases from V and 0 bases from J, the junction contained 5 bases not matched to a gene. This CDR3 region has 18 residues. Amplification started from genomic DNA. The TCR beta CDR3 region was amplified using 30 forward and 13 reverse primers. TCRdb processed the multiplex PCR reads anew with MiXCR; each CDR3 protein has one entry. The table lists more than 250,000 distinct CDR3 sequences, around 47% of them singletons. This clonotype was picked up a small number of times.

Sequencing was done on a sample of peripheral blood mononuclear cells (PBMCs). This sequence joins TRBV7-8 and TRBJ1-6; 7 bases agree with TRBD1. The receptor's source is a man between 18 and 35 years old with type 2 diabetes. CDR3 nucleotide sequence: TGTGCCAGCAGCTTAGCGCGACAGGGCAGCTCCTATAATTCACCCCTCCACTTT. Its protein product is CASSLARQGSSYNSPLHF.